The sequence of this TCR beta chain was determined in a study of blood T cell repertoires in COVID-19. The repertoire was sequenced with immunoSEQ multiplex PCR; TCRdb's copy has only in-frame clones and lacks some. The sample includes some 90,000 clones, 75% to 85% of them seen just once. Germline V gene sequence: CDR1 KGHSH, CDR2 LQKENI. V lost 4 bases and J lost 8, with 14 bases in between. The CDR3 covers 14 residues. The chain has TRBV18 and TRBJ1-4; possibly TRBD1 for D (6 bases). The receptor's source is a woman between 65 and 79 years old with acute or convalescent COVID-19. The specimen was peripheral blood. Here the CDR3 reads CASSQTGIGEKLFF. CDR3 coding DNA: TGTGCCAGCTCACAAACAGGGATAGGCGAAAAACTGTTTTTT.